Listed here is a single T cell receptor beta chain. The sample originates from a study of T cells in tuberculosis. About the research overall: Sequenced TCRs come from CD1B-GMM tetramer-binding T cells.

V lost 3 bases and J 0 bases, leaving 13 bases between the germline ends. Looked up from germline, CDR1 is SGHDN and CDR2 is FVKESK. The CDR3 contains 16 residues. TCRdb keeps only in-frame clones here, not all; method: immunoSEQ multiplex PCR. Of about 24,000 clones in the sample, over 95% were seen once. The chain couples TRBV14 to TRBJ2-3; D might be TRBD1 (6 bases). The sequenced material came from PBMCs. This receptor was obtained from a donor aged 10-29 years with latent tuberculosis or without tuberculosis infection. CDR3 sequence (DNA): TGTGCCAGCAGCCATACAACAGGGTTCAGCACAGATACGCAGTATTTT. This translates into CASSHTTGFSTDTQYF.